A single sample gave rise to the 6 T cell receptor beta chains below, sequenced in a study of blood T cell repertoires in COVID-19. Data came from immunoSEQ multiplex PCR; TCRdb stores just in-frame clones and leaves some out. This table has about 340,000 clones, approximately 92% appearing once. The material sequenced was PBMCs or T cells enriched from blood (not recorded which). The receptor set was obtained from a woman aged 30 to 39 who had recovered from COVID-19.

The table lists this clone with a count of one. In DNA, the CDR3 is TGTGCCAGCAGCCAAGAACTAGCGGCTAGCACAGATACGCAGTATTTT. Protein: CASSQELAASTDTQYF. The rearrangement joins TRBV4-2 to TRBJ2-3; TRBD2 matches at 8 bases. CDR1 and CDR2 (germline): LGHNA, YNFKEQ. J was trimmed by 0 bases and V by 0 bases; bases with no gene match: 2. The CDR3 runs to 16 residues.

This chain uses TRBV30 with TRBJ1-2, with D perhaps TRBD1 (6 bases). Trimming took 3 bases from V and 8 from J, leaving 19 bases between them. The CDR3 covers 14 residues. Per germline, CDR1 GTSNPN and CDR2 SVGIG (reference sequence). The DNA for the CDR3 is TGTGCCTGGAGGACAGCGGGGGCAGCGGGAGGCTACACCTTC. This gives the protein CAWRTAGAAGGYTF.

This chain uses TRBV18 with TRBJ1-5, with 7 bases fitting TRBD1. The CDR3 runs 16 residues. The V gene's germline CDR1 is KGHSH and CDR2 LQKENI. Germline trimming cut 0 bases from V and 7 bases from J; bases unmatched to any gene: 9. In DNA form, the CDR3 reads TGTGCCAGCTCACCACCGATGATAGGGGGCGGACAGCCCCAGCATTTT. Amino acid sequence: CASSPPMIGGGQPQHF.

CDR3 protein: CASKLTGQSATNEKLFF. In nucleotides, the CDR3 is TGCGCCAGCAAGCTTACAGGACAGAGCGCAACTAATGAAAAACTGTTTTTT. The V and J genes are TRBV5-1 and TRBJ1-4, with D possibly TRBD1 on 6 matching bases. Per germline, CDR1 SGHRS and CDR2 YFSETQ. Trimming left V 6 bases short and J 0 bases short, with 18 bases between. This CDR3 spans 17 amino acids. The full variable domain, in which reference TRBV5-1 and TRBJ1-4 provide the parts outside the CDR3, is KAGVTQTPRYLIKTRGQQVTLSCSPISGHRSVSWYQQTPGQGLQFLFEYFSETQRNKGNFPGRFSGRQFSNSRSEMNVSTLELGDSALYLCASKLTGQSATNEKLFFGSGTQLSVL.

This clone was seen once. The J gene is TRBJ2-5, the V gene TRBV7-9; 8 positions agree with TRBD2. Unmatched junction bases numbered 5, after V lost 1 base and J lost 1 base. In germline, CDR1 is SEHNR, CDR2 FQNEAQ (reference sequence). The CDR3 contains 16 residues. Written as DNA, the CDR3 is TGTGCCAGCAGCTTAGTAAAAGCGGGAGTCCAAGAGACCCAGTACTTC. Translated, it gives CASSLVKAGVQETQYF.

The chain carries TRBV19 and TRBJ1-4; D gene uncertain. Germline V lookup: CDR1 LNHDA, CDR2 SQIVND (reference sequence). The CDR3 has 16 amino acids. The V end lost 7 bases, the J end lost 3 bases, and 18 bases lay between the germline ends. The CDR3, as DNA: TGTGCCAGTACTCGACGGCTCGGGATAGCTAATGAAAAACTGTTTTTT. Its translation: CASTRRLGIANEKLFF.